This T cell receptor (beta chain) was sequenced during a study of human T cells and chemical hapten exposure. Time point in this sample: patch test 3, about 24 weeks after DPC sensitization. Treatment meaning: therapeutic diphenylcyclopropenone sensitization with weekly scalp DPC. TCRdb ran MiXCR on the RACE reads and lists one entry per CDR3 protein. This table has 99,000 or so distinct CDR3 sequences, under 40% appearing once. The specimen was whole blood, collected in connection with sensitization to the hapten diphenylcyclopropenone (DPC). This TCR was recovered from a middle-aged man with alopecia areata. Some clones in this sample may be carry-over from other donors' samples.

The CDR3 region has the DNA TGTGCCAGCAGACTAGCGGACGGGGAGCTGTTTTTT. Translating gives CASRLADGELFF. This chain connects TRBV12-3 or TRBV12-4 to TRBJ2-2; 8 bases agree with TRBD2. Trimming at V came to 6 bases and at J to 7 bases, leaving 1 base not matched to a gene. The CDR3 is made up of 12 amino acids.